Below are 28 T cell receptor beta chains sequenced from a single sample in a study of persistence of HIV-infected CD4 T cells. This nonspecific control used anti-CD3/anti-CD28 bead stimulation of CD4+ T cells. CD4+ T cells upregulating both CD40 ligand and CD69 were sorted as responding cells. The libraries were made with immunoSEQ version 4 in survey mode. The table came from immunoSEQ multiplex PCR; TCRdb's copy has only in-frame clones and leaves some out. The profile shows about 43,000 clones, around 89% of them singletons. The antigens for these receptors are not known. The sequencing here drew on CD4+ T cells sorted from PBMCs after approximately 18-hour stimulation, taken from a patient who received antiretroviral therapy. These receptors were obtained from an adult man with HIV who was CMV-seropositive.

V is TRBV4-1 and J is TRBJ1-1; possible D gene TRBD1, 5 bases. V shed 1 base and J shed 5 bases, with 14 bases lying between them. There are 15 residues in the CDR3. In germline, CDR1 is MGHRA, CDR2 YSYEKL. The CDR3 here is CASSQGPAGGTEAFF. CDR3 nucleotide sequence: TGCGCCAGCAGCCAAGGCCCCGCGGGGGGGACTGAAGCTTTCTTT.

The V call is TRBV27, the J call TRBJ1-2; D gene ambiguous. This CDR3 has 13 amino acids. V dropped 2 bases and J dropped 3 bases, with 7 bases sitting between them. CDR1 and CDR2 from the germline V gene are MNHEY and SMNVEV (reference sequence). The chain's CDR3 is CASSLTGDYGYTF. DNA for the CDR3: TGTGCCAGCAGTTTAACGGGTGACTATGGCTACACCTTC.

This sequence joins TRBV12-3 or TRBV12-4 and TRBJ1-3, with a tentative D call TRBD1 (5 bases). CDR3 length: 13 amino acids. Trimming removed 7 bases from V and 7 bases from J, with 14 bases in between. CDR3 coding DNA: TGTGCCAGCACCACCGGGACTATCAACACCATATATTTT. Encoded protein: CASTTGTINTIYF.

The chain recombines TRBV7-8 with TRBJ1-5; no definite D call. The CDR3 has 12 amino acids. Trimming stripped 1 base from V and 5 bases from J, with 3 bases between. Germline V gene data show CDR1 as SGHVS and CDR2 as FQNEAQ. CDR3 in amino acids: CASSLGDQPQHF. The CDR3 DNA sequence: TGTGCCAGCAGCTTAGGAGATCAGCCCCAGCATTTT.

The chain combines TRBV4-1 with TRBJ1-2; TRBD1 agrees at 11 bases. V gave up 3 bases and J gave up 5 bases; unmatched junction bases: 11. The CDR3 consists of 17 residues. CDR1 and CDR2 from the germline V gene are MGHRA and YSYEKL. The CDR3 reads CASSHPEGTGGRYGYTF. The CDR3 region has the DNA TGCGCCAGCAGCCATCCCGAAGGGACAGGGGGTCGGTATGGCTACACCTTC.

The V and J genes are TRBV7-9 and TRBJ1-2; perhaps TRBD1 as D (6 bases). Germline CDR1 and CDR2: SEHNR and FQNEAQ (reference sequence). The CDR3 runs 15 residues. The V end lost 3 bases, the J end lost 4 bases, and 15 bases lay between the germline ends. The CDR3 region has the DNA TGTGCCAGCAGCTTTCAGGGGTCGGCGTTCTATGGCTACACCTTC. Encoded protein: CASSFQGSAFYGYTF.

The chain links TRBV7-6 to TRBJ2-7; D call uncertain. The CDR3 totals 14 residues. V was clipped by 1 base and J by 3 bases, with 10 bases between them. Germline CDR1 reads SGHVS; CDR2 reads FNYEAQ. DNA for the CDR3: TGTGCCAGCAGCTTAGATCATACTCACTACGAGCAGTACTTC. It specifies CASSLDHTHYEQYF.

The chain is built from TRBV4-1 and TRBJ2-1, with TRBD1 matching 10 bases. Germline assignment: CDR1 MGHRA and CDR2 YSYEKL. The junction had 11 bases not matched to a gene; V was cut back by 4 bases and J by 8 bases. CDR3 length equals 16 residues. The CDR3 region is CASSPSPGQGWYEQFF. CDR3 nucleotide sequence: TGCGCCAGCAGCCCCTCCCCGGGACAGGGGTGGTATGAGCAGTTCTTC.

CDR3 residues: CASSLGGGYTF. The CDR3 DNA is TGTGCCAGCAGCTTGGGGGGAGGCTACACCTTC. V gene TRBV5-6 combines with J gene TRBJ1-2, with D unclear. V gave up 0 bases and J gave up 8 bases, with 5 bases separating them. The CDR3 is 11 residues long. The germline V gene has CDR1 SGHDT and CDR2 YYEEEE.

The V gene is TRBV9, the J gene TRBJ2-3; a possible D gene is TRBD1 (6 bases). The V gene lost 0 bases and the J gene lost 6 bases, with 11 bases spanning the gap. The germline CDR1 and CDR2 sequences are SGDLS and YYNGEE. This CDR3 region has 14 residues. The CDR3 DNA follows: TGTGCCAGCAGCGTAGTACAGGGAATCGATACGCAGTATTTT. Amino acid sequence: CASSVVQGIDTQYF.

The chain links TRBV7-3 to TRBJ2-2; weak D call: TRBD1 (5 bases). V dropped 4 bases and J dropped 5 bases, with 11 bases sitting between them. From germline, CDR1 is SGHTA and CDR2 FQGTGA. The CDR3 totals 14 residues. CDR3 DNA: TGTGCCAGCAGCTCGTCAGGGCAAACCGGGGAGCTGTTTTTT. Its translation is CASSSSGQTGELFF.

This rearrangement joins TRBV6-5 to TRBJ1-2; D perhaps matches TRBD1 (6 bases). The V end lost 6 bases, the J end lost 8 bases, and 13 bases lay between the germline ends. The germline V gene has CDR1 MNHEY and CDR2 SVGAGI. This CDR3 has 12 residues. CDR3 amino acids: CASSQGRGGYTF. CDR3 DNA sequence: TGTGCCAGCAGCCAGGGGCGAGGAGGCTACACCTTC.

The chain combines TRBV5-1 with TRBJ2-1, with 15 bases identical to TRBD2. Looked up from germline, CDR1 is SGHRS and CDR2 is YFSETQ. V shed 4 bases, J shed 4 bases, and the junction held 6 bases outside the gene matches. The CDR3 is made up of 17 amino acids. CDR3 residues: CASSPGTSGGLYNEQFF. DNA for the CDR3: TGCGCCAGCAGCCCCGGGACTAGCGGGGGGTTATACAATGAGCAGTTCTTC.

V usage is TRBV6-1 and J usage is TRBJ2-7, with D perhaps TRBD1 (7 bases). V lost 3 bases to trimming and J lost 3 bases, with 18 bases between them. The CDR3 has 16 amino acids. Germline V lookup: CDR1 MNHNS, CDR2 SASEGT. CDR3 nucleotides: TGTGCCAGCAGTGACGCAGGCGGGACAGAATTCTACGAGCAGTACTTC. Translated: CASSDAGGTEFYEQYF.

V usage is TRBV6-5 and J usage is TRBJ1-6, with D uncertain. The CDR3 totals 14 residues. Germline values: CDR1 MNHEY, CDR2 SVGAGI. The V end was cut by 9 bases, the J end by 0 bases, with 9 bases between. The CDR3 coding sequence is TGTGCCAGTTCCGAGAGCTCCTATAATTCACCCCTCCACTTT. Protein product: CASSESSYNSPLHF.

This chain joins TRBV5-4 and TRBJ2-1, with D possibly being TRBD2 (6 bases). V lost 7 bases to trimming and J lost 5 bases, with 25 bases between them. Germline CDR1 SGHNT, CDR2 YYREEE (reference sequence). CDR3 length equals 17 residues. CDR3 amino acids: CASSTRGGRPNHNEQFF. The CDR3 DNA reads TGTGCCAGCTCCACTCGAGGAGGGAGGCCTAATCACAATGAGCAGTTCTTC.

The chain recombines TRBV3-1 (or the pseudogene TRBV3-2) with TRBJ1-4; the match to TRBD1 covers 7 bases. V shed 0 bases and J 10 bases; nucleotides not matched to a gene: 8. Per germline, CDR1 LGHDT and CDR2 YNNKEL (reference sequence). This CDR3 has 15 amino acids. The CDR3, as DNA: TGTGCCAGCAGCCAAGAGGGGACAGTTAGGCGAAAACTGTTTTTT. Its protein product is CASSQEGTVRRKLFF.

The chain is built from TRBV24-1 and TRBJ1-5; D is unclear. This CDR3 is built from 13 residues. Germline V gene lookup returns CDR1 KGHDR and CDR2 SFDVKD. V lost 9 bases, J lost 5 bases, and 13 bases lay in between. The CDR3 bases are TGTGCCACCCAAAAGGGTGGCGATCAGCCCCAGCATTTT. Translation: CATQKGGDQPQHF.

The chain uses TRBV5-6 and TRBJ2-7; TRBD2 matches at 7 bases. This CDR3 is 15 amino acids long. Trimming cost V 4 bases and J 0 bases; bases outside gene matches: 7. Germline V gene data show CDR1 as SGHDT and CDR2 as YYEEEE. In DNA, the CDR3 is TGTGCCAGCAGCGGGAGGGACTTGCTCTCCTACGAGCAGTACTTC. Translation gives CASSGRDLLSYEQYF. The whole variable domain, remainder taken from reference TRBV5-6 and TRBJ2-7, is DAGVTQSPTHLIKTRGQQVTLRCSPKSGHDTVSWYQQALGQGPQFIFQYYEEEERQRGNFPDRFSGHQFPNYSSELNVNALLLGDSALYLCASSGRDLLSYEQYFGPGTRLTVT.

This clone occurred once. The chain is built from TRBV10-3 and TRBJ1-6; D might be TRBD1 (6 bases). CDR1 is ENHRY and CDR2 is SYGVKD in the germline V gene. V dropped 7 bases and J dropped 6 bases, with 10 bases sitting between them. The CDR3 totals 13 residues. This chain's CDR3 is CAITDRTNSPLHF. The CDR3 DNA follows: TGTGCCATCACCGACAGGACTAATTCACCCCTCCACTTT.

The V call is TRBV27, the J call TRBJ2-1; tentative D call: TRBD1 (6 bases). The V end lost 8 bases, the J end lost 7 bases, and 24 bases lay between the germline ends. The germline CDR1 and CDR2 sequences are MNHEY and SMNVEV (reference sequence). The CDR3 sequence is 16 residues long. For the CDR3, the DNA is TGTGCCAGCGGGGGCTTGAGGGGTCGTGGCTCGAATGAGCAGTTCTTC. Translating it yields CASGGLRGRGSNEQFF.

The chain has TRBV18 and TRBJ2-7; D gene unclear. The germline CDR1 and CDR2 sequences are KGHSH and LQKENI. This CDR3 region has 13 residues. The V end lost 3 bases, the J end lost 6 bases, and 12 bases lay between the germline ends. The CDR3 sequence: CASSPRQASEQYF. CDR3 DNA sequence: TGTGCCAGCTCACCGAGGCAGGCTAGCGAGCAGTACTTC. The full variable domain, in which reference TRBV18 and TRBJ2-7 provide the parts outside the CDR3, is NAGVMQNPRHLVRRRGQEARLRCSPMKGHSHVYWYRQLPEEGLKFMVYLQKENIIDESGMPKERFSAEFPKEGPSILRIQQVVRGDSAAYFCASSPRQASEQYFGPGTRLTVT.

The chain joins TRBV6-1 to TRBJ2-6; D unresolved. The CDR3 extends over 15 amino acids. Germline CDR1 reads MNHNS; CDR2 reads SASEGT. Trimming removed 3 bases at V and 0 bases at J, with 6 bases between. The CDR3 DNA is TGTGCCAGCAGTGACACCTCCTCTGGGGCCAACGTCCTGACTTTC. Translated: CASSDTSSGANVLTF.

CDR3 DNA: TGCGCCAGCAGTGGGGCGGTGGATCTAACCGGGGAGCTGTTTTTT. Protein sequence: CASSGAVDLTGELFF. The chain links TRBV10-1 to TRBJ2-2; D ambiguous. V was clipped by 4 bases and J by 5 bases, with 14 bases between them. Per germline, CDR1 WNHNN and CDR2 SYGVQD (reference sequence). The CDR3 covers 15 residues.

The CDR3 region is CASSYGLTGRTEAFF. The CDR3 coding sequence is TGTGCCAGCAGTTACGGATTAACAGGACGGACTGAAGCTTTCTTT. The chain links TRBV6-2 or TRBV6-3 to TRBJ1-1; D possibly corresponds to TRBD1 (5 bases). V was trimmed by 2 bases and J by 5 bases, leaving 15 bases between them. The CDR3 has 15 amino acids. The germline V gene has CDR1 MNHEY and CDR2 SVGEGT.

This sequence joins TRBV19 and TRBJ1-2; D possibly corresponds to TRBD1 (5 bases). V was shortened by 6 bases and J by 7 bases, with 18 bases between the two germline ends. The CDR3 is 14 residues long. From germline, CDR1 is LNHDA and CDR2 SQIVND (reference sequence). CDR3 DNA: TGTGCCAGTAGATTACGGGGGGAAATTAGTGGCTACACCTTC. The encoded protein is CASRLRGEISGYTF.

This sequence joins TRBV6-5 and TRBJ1-1, with 7 bases identical to TRBD1. Germline-derived CDR1 and CDR2 are MNHEY and SVGAGI. The CDR3 spans 14 residues. The trim removed 7 bases at V and 3 bases at J, leaving 8 bases unmatched. The CDR3 DNA reads as TGTGCCAGCAAGCCGACAGGGAGGGACACTGAAGCTTTCTTT. It codes for CASKPTGRDTEAFF.

The gene calls are TRBV6-4 and TRBJ2-1; D is unclear. This CDR3 has 14 residues. Per germline, CDR1 MRHNA and CDR2 SNTAGT. V dropped 5 bases and J dropped 7 bases, with 15 bases sitting between them. The CDR3 DNA is TGTGCCAGCAGTCTTAGTGGGTTTAGGAATGAGCAGTTCTTC. It is translated as CASSLSGFRNEQFF.